This TCR beta chain was recovered during a study of blood T cell repertoires in COVID-19. Across the whole study: Samples representing acute and convalescent COVID-19 were sourced from the United States, Italy and Spain.

The table came from immunoSEQ multiplex PCR; TCRdb's copy has only in-frame clones and leaves some out. The repertoire holds some 220,000 clones, around 80% seen once, with 1.3% in the top ten. Germline V gene data show CDR1 as MNHEY and CDR2 as SMNVEV (reference sequence). CDR3 length: 17 amino acids. Losses at the gene ends were 5 bases for V and 6 bases for J; bases not matched to a gene: 13. This clone was detected a few times. The chain is built from TRBV27 and TRBJ1-1; the match to TRBD1 covers 12 bases. This receptor was identified in a woman in her thirties with COVID-19, enrolled during active disease. The source material was peripheral blood. The CDR3 region has the DNA TGTGCCAGCAGTCCTACTATGGGACAGGGGGCGCATGCTGAAGCTTTCTTT. It specifies CASSPTMGQGAHAEAFF.